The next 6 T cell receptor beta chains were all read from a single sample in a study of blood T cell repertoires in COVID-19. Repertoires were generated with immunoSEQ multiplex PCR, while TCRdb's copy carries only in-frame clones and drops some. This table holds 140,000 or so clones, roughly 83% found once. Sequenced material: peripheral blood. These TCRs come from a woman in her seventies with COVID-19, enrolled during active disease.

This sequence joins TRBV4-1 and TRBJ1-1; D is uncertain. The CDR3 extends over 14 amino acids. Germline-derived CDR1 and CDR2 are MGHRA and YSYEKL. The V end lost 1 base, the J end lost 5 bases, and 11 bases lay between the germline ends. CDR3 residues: CASSQGTGSTEAFF. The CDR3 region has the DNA TGCGCCAGCAGCCAAGGTACGGGGAGTACTGAAGCTTTCTTT.

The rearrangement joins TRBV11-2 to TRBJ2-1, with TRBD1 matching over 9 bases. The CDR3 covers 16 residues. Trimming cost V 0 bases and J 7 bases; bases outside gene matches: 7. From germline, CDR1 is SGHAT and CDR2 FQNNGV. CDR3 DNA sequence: TGTGCCAGCAGCTTAGATCCCCGGACAGGGGTGAATGAGCAGTTCTTC. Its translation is CASSLDPRTGVNEQFF.

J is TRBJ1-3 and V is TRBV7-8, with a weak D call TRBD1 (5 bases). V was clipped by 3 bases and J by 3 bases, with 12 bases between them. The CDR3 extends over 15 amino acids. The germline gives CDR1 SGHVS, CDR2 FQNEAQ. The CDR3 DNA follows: TGTGCCAGCAGCTTGACAGAAACCGGTGGAAACACCATATATTTT. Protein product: CASSLTETGGNTIYF.

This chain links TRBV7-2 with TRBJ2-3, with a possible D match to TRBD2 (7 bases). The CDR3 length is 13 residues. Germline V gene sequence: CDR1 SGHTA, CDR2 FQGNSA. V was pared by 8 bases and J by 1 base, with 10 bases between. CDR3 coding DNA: TGTGCCAGCTCGGGGGGCGGCACAGATACGCAGTATTTT. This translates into CASSGGGTDTQYF.

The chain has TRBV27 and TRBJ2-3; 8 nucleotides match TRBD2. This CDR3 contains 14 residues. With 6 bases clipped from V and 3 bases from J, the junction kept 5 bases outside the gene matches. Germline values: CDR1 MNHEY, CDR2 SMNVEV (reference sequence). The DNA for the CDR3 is TGTGCCAGCAGGGGACTAGTAGCTACAGATACGCAGTATTTT. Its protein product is CASRGLVATDTQYF.

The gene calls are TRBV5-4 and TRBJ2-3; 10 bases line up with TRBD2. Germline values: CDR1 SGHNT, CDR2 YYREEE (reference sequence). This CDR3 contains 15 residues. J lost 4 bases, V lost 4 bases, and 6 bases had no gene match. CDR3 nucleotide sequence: TGTGCCAGCAGCCCTAAGCGGGGGGGGTCAGATACGCAGTATTTT. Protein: CASSPKRGGSDTQYF.